Below, 12 T cell receptor beta chains from the same sample are listed, as sequenced in a study of spatial heterogeneity in lung cancer. Time point here: sample taken at primary tumor resection. TCRdb independently ran MiXCR on the 5' RACE reads; one entry per CDR3 protein. The data show approximately 21,000 distinct CDR3 sequences, with 3% to 3.5% seen just once and around 26% held by the top ten. This sample comprised PBMCs, obtained at surgery. These receptors were obtained from a female donor with early-stage non-small cell lung cancer.

This clonotype was picked up many times. The V and J genes are TRBV7-9 and TRBJ1-5; 11 bases are shared with TRBD1. This CDR3 is 15 amino acids long. V lost 5 bases to trimming and J lost 4 bases; unmatched junction nucleotides: 4. Germline V gene sequence: CDR1 SEHNR, CDR2 FQNEAQ (reference sequence). CDR3 sequence reads: CASSTGQGGNQPQHF. For the CDR3, the DNA is TGTGCCAGCAGCACGGGACAGGGGGGAAATCAGCCCCAGCATTTT.

This clonotype was recorded at least ten times. The chain has TRBV7-3 and TRBJ2-1; the D call may be TRBD1 or TRBD2 (5 bases each). Trimming pared 2 bases from V and 0 bases from J, leaving 11 bases between. Per germline, CDR1 SGHTA and CDR2 FQGTGA. CDR3 length: 16 amino acids. In DNA form, the CDR3 reads TGTGCCAGCAGCTTAGCCGGGACGGTCTCCTACAATGAGCAGTTCTTC. Amino acid sequence: CASSLAGTVSYNEQFF.

This clonotype was counted ten times or more. This rearrangement joins TRBV11-3 to TRBJ2-1; 8 bases match TRBD2. Trimming took 4 bases from V and 3 from J; bases not matched to a gene: 2. Germline V gene sequence: CDR1 SGHNT, CDR2 YENEEA. The CDR3 consists of 14 residues. CDR3 nucleotide sequence: TGTGCCAGCAGCTCAAGCGGGAGCTACAATGAGCAGTTCTTC. Translating it yields CASSSSGSYNEQFF. Full variable domain (missing parts from reference TRBV11-3 and TRBJ2-1): EAGVVQSPRYKIIEKKQPVAFWCNPISGHNTLYWYLQNLGQGPELLIRYENEEAVDDSQLPKDRFSAERLKGVDSTLKIQPAELGDSAVYLCASSSSGSYNEQFFGPGTRLTVL.

This clonotype was observed at least ten times. The chain uses TRBV7-2 and TRBJ2-6, with D perhaps being TRBD1 or TRBD2 (6 bases each). The CDR3 is made up of 17 amino acids. The V gene's germline CDR1 is SGHTA and CDR2 FQGNSA. Between the trimmed V and J ends, which lost 10 bases and 0 bases, there was a span of 19 bases. The CDR3 DNA reads TGTGCCACCGGTGGGGGGCGTGGTAACTCTGGGGCCAACGTCCTGACTTTC. It codes for CATGGGRGNSGANVLTF. The variable domain in full, completed from reference TRBV7-2 and TRBJ2-6, reads GAGVSQSPSNKVTEKGKDVELRCDPISGHTALYWYRQSLGQGLEFLIYFQGNSAPDKSGLPSDRFSAERTGGSVSTLTIQRTQQEDSAVYLCATGGGRGNSGANVLTFGAGSRLTVL.

This clonotype was observed at least ten times. The chain combines TRBV20-1 with TRBJ2-1; 12 positions agree with TRBD2. The CDR3 contains 14 residues. CDR1 is DFQATT and CDR2 is SNEGSKA in the germline V gene (reference sequence). After removal of 3 bases from V and 7 bases from J, the junction contained 4 bases not matched to a gene. CDR3 DNA sequence: TGCAGTGCTAGGACTAGCGGGAGAAATAATGAGCAGTTCTTC. Residues: CSARTSGRNNEQFF.

This clonotype was detected ten times or more. The chain has TRBV5-1 and TRBJ2-7; perhaps TRBD2 as D (6 bases). Trimming left V 5 bases short and J 2 bases short, with 11 bases between. The CDR3 consists of 13 residues. Germline V gene lookup returns CDR1 SGHRS and CDR2 YFSETQ. The CDR3 DNA sequence: TGCGCCAGCAGTCCCGGGACTGCCTACGAGCAGTACTTC. Translating it yields CASSPGTAYEQYF. The whole variable domain, remainder taken from reference TRBV5-1 and TRBJ2-7, is KAGVTQTPRYLIKTRGQQVTLSCSPISGHRSVSWYQQTPGQGLQFLFEYFSETQRNKGNFPGRFSGRQFSNSRSEMNVSTLELGDSALYLCASSPGTAYEQYFGPGTRLTVT.

This clonotype has ten or more counts. The CDR3 here is CASSLDLPPSPLHF. CDR3 bases: TGCGCCAGCAGCTTGGACCTGCCTCCTTCACCCCTCCACTTT. The chain employs TRBV5-1 and TRBJ1-6; unclear D gene. V was trimmed by 0 bases and J by 9 bases, leaving 10 bases between them. The germline V gene encodes CDR1 SGHRS and CDR2 YFSETQ. The CDR3 covers 14 residues. Using reference TRBV5-1 and TRBJ1-6 for the parts outside the CDR3, the full variable domain is KAGVTQTPRYLIKTRGQQVTLSCSPISGHRSVSWYQQTPGQGLQFLFEYFSETQRNKGNFPGRFSGRQFSNSRSEMNVSTLELGDSALYLCASSLDLPPSPLHFGNGTRLTVT.

This clonotype has a handful of counts. The junction departs from germline at one end; a sequencing error may be responsible. The chain is built from TRBV18 and TRBJ2-1, with 11 bases lining up with TRBD2. This CDR3 region has 14 residues. Germline V gene lookup returns CDR1 KGHSH and CDR2 LQKENI. The DNA for the CDR3 is TGTGTCAGCTCACAGACTAGCGGGGATCATGAGCAGTTCTTC. It yields the protein CVSSQTSGDHEQFF. Based on the CDR3 plus reference TRBV18 and TRBJ2-1, the full variable domain is NAGVMQNPRHLVRRRGQEARLRCSPMKGHSHVYWYRQLPEEGLKFMVYLQKENIIDESGMPKERFSAEFPKEGPSILRIQQVVRGDSAAYFCVSSQTSGDHEQFFGPGTRLTVL.

This clonotype has more than one count but fewer than ten. The chain employs TRBV5-1 and TRBJ2-1; the match to TRBD2 covers 11 bases. This CDR3 is 15 amino acids long. The germline CDR1 and CDR2 sequences are SGHRS and YFSETQ. V dropped 4 bases and J dropped 3; count of bases not matched to a gene: 3. CDR3 coding DNA: TGCGCCAGCAGCATAGGGACTAGCGGCTACAATGAGCAGTTCTTC. It specifies CASSIGTSGYNEQFF.

This clonotype occurred many times. This chain joins TRBV5-1 and TRBJ1-1; the D is unclear. With 4 bases removed from V and 1 base from J, the gap between germline ends came to 14 bases. This CDR3 contains 15 residues. CDR1 and CDR2 (germline): SGHRS, YFSETQ. In DNA, the CDR3 is TGCGCCAGCAGCCCGCTACCAGGCCGGAACACTGAAGCTTTCTTT. It encodes CASSPLPGRNTEAFF.

This clonotype appeared many times. This chain links TRBV7-6 with TRBJ2-1; 14 bases align to TRBD2. This CDR3 contains 18 residues. CDR1 is SGHVS and CDR2 is FNYEAQ in the germline V gene. The junction had 8 bases not matched to a gene; V was cut back by 2 bases and J by 5 bases. The CDR3 DNA sequence: TGTGCCAGCAGCTTATTCGATATGACTAGCGGGAGGGACAATGAGCAGTTCTTC. It is translated as CASSLFDMTSGRDNEQFF.

This clonotype was counted ten times or more. CDR3 sequence: CASTPLSGTSNTGELFF. The CDR3 nucleotides are TGTGCCAGCACCCCGCTGTCCGGGACATCGAACACCGGGGAGCTGTTTTTT. This chain joins TRBV19 and TRBJ2-2, with D possibly matching TRBD1 (6 bases). Germline V gives CDR1 LNHDA, CDR2 SQIVND (reference sequence). V was clipped by 9 bases and J by 0 bases, with 20 bases between them. The CDR3 is made up of 17 amino acids.